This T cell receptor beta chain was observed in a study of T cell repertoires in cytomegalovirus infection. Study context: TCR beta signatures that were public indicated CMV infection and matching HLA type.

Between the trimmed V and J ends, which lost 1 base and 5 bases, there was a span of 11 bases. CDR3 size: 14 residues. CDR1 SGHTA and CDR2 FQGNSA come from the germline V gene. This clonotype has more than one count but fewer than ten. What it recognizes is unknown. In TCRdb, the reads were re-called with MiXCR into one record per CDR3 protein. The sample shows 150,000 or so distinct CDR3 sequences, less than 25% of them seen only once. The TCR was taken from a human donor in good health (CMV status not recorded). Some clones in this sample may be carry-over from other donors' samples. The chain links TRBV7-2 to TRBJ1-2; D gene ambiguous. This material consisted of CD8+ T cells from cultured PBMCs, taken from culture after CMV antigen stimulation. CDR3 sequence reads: CASSLGVVEYGYTF. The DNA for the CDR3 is TGTGCCAGCAGCTTAGGAGTGGTGGAGTATGGCTACACCTTC. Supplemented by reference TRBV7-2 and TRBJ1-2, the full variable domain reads GAGVSQSPSNKVTEKGKDVELRCDPISGHTALYWYRQSLGQGLEFLIYFQGNSAPDKSGLPSDRFSAERTGGSVSTLTIQRTQQEDSAVYLCASSLGVVEYGYTFGSGTRLTVV.